These 12 T cell receptor beta chains originate from one sample sequenced in a study of cytomegalovirus exposure and HLA in healthy donors. The PCR ran on 60 Vbeta and 13 Jbeta primers. Profiled with immunoSEQ multiplex PCR; TCRdb holds only in-frame clones, not every one. The data hold about 60,000 clones, with about 82% observed a single time. Sequenced: PBMCs. Source of these receptors: a man aged 25 to 40 in good health and CMV-seronegative.

This chain connects TRBV5-1 to TRBJ2-5; D perhaps matches TRBD1 (5 bases). The CDR3 consists of 15 residues. Germline CDR1 reads SGHRS; CDR2 reads YFSETQ. Trimming stripped 0 bases from V and 8 bases from J, with 17 bases between. CDR3 nucleotides: TGCGCCAGCAGCTTGGGGACGGTTACAAGGGGTACCCAGTACTTC. Translated, it gives CASSLGTVTRGTQYF.

The chain couples TRBV28 to TRBJ1-1; 8 bases are shared with TRBD1. The CDR3 is made up of 11 amino acids. Trimming removed 5 bases from V and 10 bases from J; junction bases left unmatched: 3. CDR1 is MDHEN and CDR2 is SYDVKM in the germline V gene. The CDR3 nucleotides read TGTGCCAGCAGTGAGGGACAGGCAGCTTTCTTT. This codes for CASSEGQAAFF.

Turning to this clone: Mismatch with germline at one junction end may stem from a read error. The CDR3 DNA is TGTGCCAGCAGTTCCCAGGGGGCGAGGGATAGGCAGTATTTT. It specifies CASSSQGARDRQYF. The V and J genes are TRBV27 and TRBJ2-3; 8 positions agree with TRBD1. The V gene's germline CDR1 is MNHEY and CDR2 SMNVEV (reference sequence). The CDR3 consists of 14 residues.

The V gene is TRBV5-1, the J gene TRBJ2-3; 15 bases line up with TRBD2. CDR1 is SGHRS, CDR2 YFSETQ, per germline. Trimming cost V 4 bases and J 2 bases; bases outside gene matches: 8. The CDR3 runs 18 residues. This chain's CDR3 is CASSIAGLAGGITDTQYF. The DNA for the CDR3 is TGCGCCAGCAGCATCGCGGGACTAGCGGGGGGAATCACAGATACGCAGTATTTT.

The chain uses TRBV19 and TRBJ2-7; 11 positions agree with TRBD2. This CDR3 is built from 15 residues. Looked up from germline, CDR1 is LNHDA and CDR2 is SQIVND (reference sequence). The V gene end was trimmed by 5 bases and the J gene end by 1 base; junction bases not matched to a gene: 4. CDR3 in DNA: TGTGCCAGTAGTTCCTGGACTAGCGGGTCCTACGAGCAGTACTTC. Protein sequence: CASSSWTSGSYEQYF.

The V call is TRBV19, the J call TRBJ1-2; 7 nucleotides line up with TRBD1. The CDR3 runs to 16 residues. Trimming cost V 4 bases and J 2 bases; bases outside gene matches: 10. CDR1 and CDR2 from the germline V gene are LNHDA and SQIVND (reference sequence). The CDR3 loop reads CASSTAYRGLNYGYTF. CDR3 DNA: TGTGCCAGTAGTACGGCCTACAGGGGTCTCAACTATGGCTACACCTTC.

This clone was seen a handful of times. V gene TRBV5-1 combines with J gene TRBJ2-1; possibly TRBD1 for D (5 bases). Trimming removed 2 bases from V and 3 bases from J, with 6 bases in between. The CDR3 length is 13 residues. CDR1 is SGHRS and CDR2 is YFSETQ in the germline V gene. The DNA of the CDR3 is TGCGCCAGCAGCTTTGACAGCTACAATGAGCAGTTCTTC. It specifies CASSFDSYNEQFF.

This chain links TRBV11-3 with TRBJ2-5; 10 bases line up with TRBD1. Germline lookup yields CDR1 SGHNT and CDR2 YENEEA. J lost 5 bases, V lost 4 bases, and 4 bases had no gene match. This CDR3 is 14 amino acids long. The CDR3 here is CASSSGQGGETQYF. Written as DNA, the CDR3 is TGTGCCAGCAGCTCCGGACAGGGGGGGGAGACCCAGTACTTC. Looking up the rest from reference TRBV11-3 and TRBJ2-5 gives the full variable domain: EAGVVQSPRYKIIEKKQPVAFWCNPISGHNTLYWYLQNLGQGPELLIRYENEEAVDDSQLPKDRFSAERLKGVDSTLKIQPAELGDSAVYLCASSSGQGGETQYFGPGTRLLVL.

The chain links TRBV6-5 to TRBJ2-7; D is uncertain. The CDR3 loop spans 15 amino acids. Between the trimmed V and J ends, which lost 0 bases and 0 bases, there was a span of 9 bases. Germline V gene data show CDR1 as MNHEY and CDR2 as SVGAGI. The chain's CDR3 is CASSYSRLSSYEQYF. The CDR3 DNA follows: TGTGCCAGCAGTTACTCTCGGTTAAGCTCCTACGAGCAGTACTTC.

The rearrangement joins TRBV7-6 to TRBJ2-5, with 10 bases matching TRBD1. Trimming at V came to 5 bases and at J to 3 bases, leaving 3 bases not matched to a gene. CDR1 SGHVS and CDR2 FNYEAQ come from the germline V gene. The CDR3 has 14 amino acids. The CDR3 here is CASSQGQGKETQYF. The CDR3 coding sequence is TGTGCCAGCAGCCAGGGACAGGGGAAAGAGACCCAGTACTTC.

This clone was seen once. V and J are TRBV6-5 and TRBJ2-7, with TRBD1 as a possible D gene (6 bases). V was clipped by 0 bases and J by 0 bases, with 9 bases between them. The CDR3 contains 15 residues. CDR1 is MNHEY, CDR2 SVGAGI, per germline. The CDR3 reads CASSYSRQVSYEQYF. For the CDR3, the DNA is TGTGCCAGCAGTTACTCTCGACAGGTCTCCTACGAGCAGTACTTC.

The V and J genes are TRBV5-1 and TRBJ2-3; D possibly corresponds to TRBD1 (6 bases). This CDR3 has 15 residues. From germline, CDR1 is SGHRS and CDR2 YFSETQ. Trimming took off 2 bases at V and 2 bases at J, with 12 bases between the two ends. The CDR3 here is CASSLPQGPTDTQYF. Written as DNA, the CDR3 is TGCGCCAGCAGCTTACCACAGGGTCCCACAGATACGCAGTATTTT.